The rows below give T cell receptor beta chains drawn from one sample of a study of blood T cell repertoires in COVID-19. Here immunoSEQ multiplex PCR was the method, and the copy in TCRdb shows in-frame clones only, minus some. The sample yields 400,000 to 500,000 clones, roughly 88% seen once. Material for sequencing was peripheral blood. The source of these receptors is a woman in her twenties or thirties with active or convalescent COVID-19. Each CDR3 is given with its conserved first and last residue. The D gene is left open where the match is weak. For some rows the clone size is stated as once, few or many, or as a class when expanded; others skip it.

V gene,clone size,J gene,D gene,CDR3 DNA,CDR3 protein
TRBV7-9,once,TRBJ1-1,-,TGTGCCAGCAGCTCGCGTCCTGGCCTAGCCCCTGATAGAGCTTTCTTT,CASSSRPGLAPDRAFF
TRBV5-1,once,TRBJ2-2,-,TGCGCCAGCAGCTTAACTAGCTTAACCGGGGAGCTGTTTTTT,CASSLTSLTGELFF
TRBV6-5,-,TRBJ2-7,TRBD1,TGTGCCAGCAGTTACACGGGACAGAGCTACGAGCAGTACTTC,CASSYTGQSYEQYF
TRBV5-5,-,TRBJ1-4,TRBD1,TGTGCCAGCAGCAGGACAGGGGTGAATGAAAAACTGTTTTTT,CASSRTGVNEKLFF
TRBV5-1,-,TRBJ2-5,-,TGCGCCAGCAGCTTGGACTCTCGGGAGACCCAGTACTTC,CASSLDSRETQYF
TRBV6-5,once,TRBJ2-4,-,TGTGCCAGTAGACTAGGGACAGCGGAAGGAACAATTCAGTACTTC,CASRLGTAEGTIQYF
TRBV2,-,TRBJ1-1,-,TGTGCCAGCGGAGCGCAGGGTCCGGCGAACACTGAAGCTTTCTTT,CASGAQGPANTEAFF
TRBV7-8,-,TRBJ2-7,-,TGTGCCAGCAGCTTAGAAGCCAGACGTCCTAGCTACGAGCAGTACTTC,CASSLEARRPSYEQYF
TRBV5-1,-,TRBJ2-1,TRBD2,TGCGCCAGCAGCTTGACTAGCGGGGTGTACAATGAGCAGTTCTTC,CASSLTSGVYNEQFF
TRBV13,-,TRBJ2-3,TRBD1,TGTGCCAGCAGCAGAGGACAGGGCACGCAGTATTTT,CASSRGQGTQYF
TRBV2,-,TRBJ1-1,-,TGTGCCAGCAGTGAGGAGGTTGTAAACACTGAAGCTTTCTTT,CASSEEVVNTEAFF
TRBV4-2,-,TRBJ2-3,-,TGTGCCAGCAGCCAAGACTCGCGGAGCACAGATACGCAGTATTTT,CASSQDSRSTDTQYF
TRBV2,-,TRBJ2-6,-,TGTGCCAGCAGTGACCAGTACAGGGGGGGGCTCTCTGGGGCCAACGTCCTGACTTTC,CASSDQYRGGLSGANVLTF
TRBV3-1/TRBV3-2,-,TRBJ1-1,-,TGTGCCAGCAGCCAATTTACAGCAAACACTGAAGCTTTCTTT,CASSQFTANTEAFF
TRBV4-2,-,TRBJ2-5,-,TGTGCCAGCAGCCAAGACCCCCTCGGGACAAATCAAGAGACCCAGTACTTC,CASSQDPLGTNQETQYF
TRBV14,-,TRBJ2-7,TRBD2,TGTGCCAGCAGCCTCCCCGGGCTAGCGGGGTTCTACGAGCAGTACTTC,CASSLPGLAGFYEQYF
TRBV20-1,-,TRBJ2-5,-,TGCAGTGCTAGACAGGTCGAGACCCAGTACTTC,CSARQVETQYF
TRBV5-1,-,TRBJ1-1,TRBD1,TGCGCCAGCAGCCCGGGACAGGGGATCACTGAAGCTTTCTTT,CASSPGQGITEAFF
TRBV5-1,once,TRBJ1-3,TRBD1,TGCGCCAGCAGCTGGGGACAGGGGGCTGGAAACACCATATATTTT,CASSWGQGAGNTIYF
TRBV19,-,TRBJ2-7,-,TGTGCCAGTAGTATCACTGGGAGCTCCTACGAGCAGTACTTC,CASSITGSSYEQYF
TRBV3-1/TRBV3-2,-,TRBJ2-3,TRBD2,TGTGCCAGCAGCCCTACGGGACTAGATGGAAGTGATACGCAGTATTTT,CASSPTGLDGSDTQYF
TRBV6-5,-,TRBJ1-6,-,TGTGCCAGCAGTTACCCCGCGGACTATAATTCACCCCTCCACTTT,CASSYPADYNSPLHF